A selection of T cell receptor beta chains follows, all from one sample in a study of control samples from healthy donors and cancer patients. Libraries were prepared by immunoSEQ multiplex PCR; TCRdb keeps only in-frame clonotypes and omits some of them. The sample carries about 120,000 clones, about 89% recorded once. Sequenced: blood. These receptors originate from a young woman in good health. Both conserved end residues are part of each CDR3. A D gene is named only where the DNA matches it firmly. Rows may omit the clone size; those that give it use once, few, many or a size class.

>-|TRBJ1-1|TRBV7-2|-|14
TGTGCCAGCTTGCGGGGTGCAGGGAACACTGAAGCTTTCTTT
CASLRGAGNTEAFF
>-|TRBJ1-2|TRBV24-1|-|13
TGTGCCACCAGTGATTTTCAGGGGTTCGGCTACACCTTC
CATSDFQGFGYTF
>-|TRBJ2-3|TRBV30|TRBD2|13
TGTGCCTCCAAGGGACTAGTGACAGATACGCAGTATTTT
CASKGLVTDTQYF
>once|TRBJ1-5|TRBV7-2|TRBD1|15
TGTGCCAGCAGCCAAAGACAGGGTAACAATCAGCCCCAGCATTTT
CASSQRQGNNQPQHF
>-|TRBJ1-2|TRBV6-5|TRBD1|13
TGTGCCAGCAGCGACCAGGGGGCGGAGGGCTACACCTTC
CASSDQGAEGYTF
>-|TRBJ1-3|TRBV28|-|14
TGTGCCAGCAGTTTGCCAGTCTCTGGAAACACCATATATTTT
CASSLPVSGNTIYF
>-|TRBJ2-2|TRBV12-3/TRBV12-4|-|13
TGTGCCAGCAACCAGGCGAACACCGGGGAGCTGTTTTTT
CASNQANTGELFF
>-|TRBJ2-2|TRBV6-2/TRBV6-3|TRBD1|15
TGTGCCAGCAGTTACGCAGGGGGGAACACCGGGGAGCTGTTTTTT
CASSYAGGNTGELFF
>-|TRBJ2-2|TRBV9|-|16
TGTGCCAGCAGCGTAGTGCGGGGAGGTGACCCCGGGGAGCTGTTTTTT
CASSVVRGGDPGELFF
>-|TRBJ2-1|TRBV29-1|-|14
TGCAGCGTCACCTTCGGTCCTAGACCCAATGAGCAGTTCTTC
CSVTFGPRPNEQFF
>-|TRBJ2-3|TRBV5-1|-|15
TGCGCCAGCAGTGGGGGCAGGGCCTACACAGATACGCAGTATTTT
CASSGGRAYTDTQYF
>-|TRBJ2-7|TRBV30|-|13
TGTGCCTGGAGTCGGGACCTCTACTACGAGCAGTACTTC
CAWSRDLYYEQYF
>-|TRBJ2-2|TRBV5-1|-|14
TGCGCCAGCAGTATGGGTTCGGGGGACGGGGAGCTGTTTTTT
CASSMGSGDGELFF
>-|TRBJ1-3|TRBV5-8|TRBD1|16
TGTGCCAGCAGGGAGGGACAGCAAATCTCTGGAAACACCATATATTTT
CASREGQQISGNTIYF
>-|TRBJ1-4|TRBV4-3|-|16
TGCGCCAGCAGCCAAGCATGGCAGGGAGAAGGCGAAAAACTGTTTTTT
CASSQAWQGEGEKLFF
>-|TRBJ2-3|TRBV13|-|14
TGTGCCAGCAGGGGGGCGGGAGTAGAAGATACGCAGTATTTT
CASRGAGVEDTQYF
>-|TRBJ2-7|TRBV4-3|TRBD2|21
TGCGCCAGCAGCCTAAGGCCGGTTCGGCCGGGAGGGCCGGGTGACAACTACGAGCAGTACTTC
CASSLRPVRPGGPGDNYEQYF
>-|TRBJ1-1|TRBV7-8|-|17
TGTGCCAGCAGCTTAGCGAGGTTTGGGGGGCAGTGGACTGAAGCTTTCTTT
CASSLARFGGQWTEAFF